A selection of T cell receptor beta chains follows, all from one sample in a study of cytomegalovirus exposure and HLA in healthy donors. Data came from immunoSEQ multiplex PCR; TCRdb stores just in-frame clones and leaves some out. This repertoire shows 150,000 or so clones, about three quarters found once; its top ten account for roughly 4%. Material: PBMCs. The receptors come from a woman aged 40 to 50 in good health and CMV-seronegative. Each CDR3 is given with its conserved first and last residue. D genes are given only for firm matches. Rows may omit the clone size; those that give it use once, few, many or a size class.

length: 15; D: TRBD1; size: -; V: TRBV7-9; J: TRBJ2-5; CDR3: CASSSLQGSRETQYF; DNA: TGTGCCAGCAGCTCCCTACAGGGGTCCCGGGAGACCCAGTACTTC
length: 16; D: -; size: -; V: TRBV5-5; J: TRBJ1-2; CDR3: CASREGTRGAVYGYTF; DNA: TGTGCCAGCAGGGAGGGAACCCGGGGCGCAGTTTATGGCTACACCTTC
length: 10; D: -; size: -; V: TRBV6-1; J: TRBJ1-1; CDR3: CASSESGAFF; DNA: TGTGCCAGCAGTGAAAGTGGCGCTTTCTTT
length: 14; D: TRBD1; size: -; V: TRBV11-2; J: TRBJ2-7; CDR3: CASSLGDRYYEQYF; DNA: TGTGCCAGCAGCTTAGGGGACAGATACTACGAGCAGTACTTC
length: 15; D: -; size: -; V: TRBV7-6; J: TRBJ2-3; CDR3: CASSPKAEPTDTQYF; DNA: TGTGCCAGCAGCCCTAAAGCGGAACCCACAGATACGCAGTATTTT
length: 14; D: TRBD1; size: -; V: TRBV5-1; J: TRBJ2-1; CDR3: CASSLGTGGNEQFF; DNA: TGCGCCAGCAGCCTGGGGACAGGTGGCAATGAGCAGTTCTTC
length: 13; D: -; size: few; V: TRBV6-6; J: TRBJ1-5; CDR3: CASGDRSNQPQHF; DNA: TGTGCCAGCGGAGACAGGTCCAATCAGCCCCAGCATTTT
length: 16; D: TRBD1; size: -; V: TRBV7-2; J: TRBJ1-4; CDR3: CASSRPTGGGNEKLFF; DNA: TGTGCCAGCAGCCGACCTACAGGGGGAGGAAATGAAAAACTGTTTTTT
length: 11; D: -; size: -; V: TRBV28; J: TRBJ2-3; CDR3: CASSVRDTQYF; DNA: TGTGCCAGCAGCGTTAGAGATACGCAGTATTTT
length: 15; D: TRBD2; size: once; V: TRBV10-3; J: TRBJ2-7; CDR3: CAISEGTSNTYEQYF; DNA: TGTGCCATCAGTGAAGGGACTAGTAACACCTACGAGCAGTACTTC
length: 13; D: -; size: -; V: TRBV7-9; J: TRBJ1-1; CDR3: CASSHTQNTEAFF; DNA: TGTGCCAGCAGCCATACACAAAACACTGAAGCTTTCTTT
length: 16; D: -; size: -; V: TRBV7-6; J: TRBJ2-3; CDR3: CASSPKDTRASDTQYF; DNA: TGTGCCAGCAGCCCAAAGGACACAAGGGCCTCAGATACGCAGTATTTT
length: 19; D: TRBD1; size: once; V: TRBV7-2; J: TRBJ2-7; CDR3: CASSSPDRVGVRRSYEQYF; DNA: TGTGCCAGCAGCTCTCCCGACAGGGTGGGTGTTAGGCGCTCCTACGAGCAGTACTTC
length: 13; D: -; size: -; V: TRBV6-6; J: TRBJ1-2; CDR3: CASSPAGNYGYTF; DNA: TGTGCCAGCAGTCCCGCAGGGAACTATGGCTACACCTTC
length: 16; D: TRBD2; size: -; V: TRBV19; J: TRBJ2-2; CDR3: CASTLRGRPNTGELFF; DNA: TGTGCCAGTACCCTCCGCGGGAGACCGAACACCGGGGAGCTGTTTTTT
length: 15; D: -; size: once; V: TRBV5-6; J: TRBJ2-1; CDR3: CASSAARIGVREQFF; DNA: TGTGCCAGCAGCGCGGCACGGATAGGGGTCCGTGAGCAGTTCTTC
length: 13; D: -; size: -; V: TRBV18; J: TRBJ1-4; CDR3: CASSRGRDEKLFF; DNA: TGTGCCAGCTCACGAGGGAGGGATGAAAAACTGTTTTTT
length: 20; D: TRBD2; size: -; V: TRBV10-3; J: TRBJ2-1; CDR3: CAIREVPGLAGSLSYNEQFF; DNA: TGTGCCATCAGGGAAGTCCCGGGACTAGCGGGGTCCCTCTCCTACAATGAGCAGTTCTTC
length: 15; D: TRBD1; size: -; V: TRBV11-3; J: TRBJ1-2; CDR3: CASSSGPGTVGRYTF; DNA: TGTGCCAGCAGTTCGGGGCCTGGGACAGTGGGGCGGTACACCTTC
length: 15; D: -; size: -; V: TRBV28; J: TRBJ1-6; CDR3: CASSLGGRIGSPLHF; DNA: TGTGCCAGCAGTTTAGGAGGGAGAATTGGGTCACCCCTCCACTTT
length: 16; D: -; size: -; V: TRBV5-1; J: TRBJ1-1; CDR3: CASSPSRGGMNTEAFF; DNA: TGCGCCAGCAGCCCCAGTCGGGGGGGAATGAACACTGAAGCTTTCTTT
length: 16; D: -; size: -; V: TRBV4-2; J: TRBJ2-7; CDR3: CASSQEWSSSSYEQYF; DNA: TGTGCCAGCAGCCAAGAATGGAGTTCCAGCTCCTACGAGCAGTACTTC
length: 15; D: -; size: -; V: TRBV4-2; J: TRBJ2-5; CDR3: CASSQSGEGEETQYF; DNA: TGTGCCAGCAGCCAATCCGGCGAGGGAGAAGAGACCCAGTACTTC
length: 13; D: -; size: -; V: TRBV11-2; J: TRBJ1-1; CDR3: CASSLAENTEAFF; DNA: TGTGCCAGCAGCTTAGCAGAGAACACTGAAGCTTTCTTT
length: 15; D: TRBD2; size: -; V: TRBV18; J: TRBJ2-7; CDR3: CASSPNSGDTYEQYF; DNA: TGTGCCAGCTCACCGAATAGCGGGGACACCTACGAGCAGTACTTC
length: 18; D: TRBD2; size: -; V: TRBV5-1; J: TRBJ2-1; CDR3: CASSLYQRRAGGGNEQFF; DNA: TGCGCCAGCAGCTTGTATCAGCGCAGAGCGGGAGGGGGCAATGAGCAGTTCTTC
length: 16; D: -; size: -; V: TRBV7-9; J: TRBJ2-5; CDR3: CASSLGWSGGQETQYF; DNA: TGTGCCAGCAGCTTAGGCTGGAGCGGTGGCCAAGAGACCCAGTACTTC
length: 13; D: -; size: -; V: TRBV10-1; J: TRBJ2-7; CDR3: CASSAGRGYEQYF; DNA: TGCGCCAGCAGTGCCGGCAGGGGCTACGAGCAGTACTTC
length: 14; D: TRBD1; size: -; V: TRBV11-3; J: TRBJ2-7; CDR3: CASSWGQASYEQYF; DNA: TGTGCCAGCAGCTGGGGACAGGCGTCCTACGAGCAGTACTTC
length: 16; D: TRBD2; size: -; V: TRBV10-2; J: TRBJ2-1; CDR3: CASSDGGGRSYNEQFF; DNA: TGCGCCAGCAGTGACGGCGGGGGAAGGTCCTACAATGAGCAGTTCTTC
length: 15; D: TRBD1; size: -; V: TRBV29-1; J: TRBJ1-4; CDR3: CSVDGTGAGNEKLFF; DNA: TGCAGCGTTGATGGGACAGGGGCGGGTAATGAAAAACTGTTTTTT
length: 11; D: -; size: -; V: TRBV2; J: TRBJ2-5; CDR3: CASSASRAQYF; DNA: TGTGCCAGCAGTGCCTCCCGGGCCCAGTACTTC
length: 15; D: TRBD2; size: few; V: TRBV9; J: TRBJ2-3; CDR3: CASSERGETTDTQYF; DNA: TGTGCCAGCAGCGAGCGGGGGGAAACCACAGATACGCAGTATTTT
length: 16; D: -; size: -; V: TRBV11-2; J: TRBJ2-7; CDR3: CASSPPGVQGLEEQYF; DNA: TGTGCCAGCAGCCCACCCGGAGTACAGGGCCTTGAGGAGCAGTACTTC
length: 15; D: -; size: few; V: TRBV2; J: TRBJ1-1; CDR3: CASSEVAGVDTEAFF; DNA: TGTGCCAGCAGTGAAGTTGCCGGGGTCGACACTGAAGCTTTCTTT
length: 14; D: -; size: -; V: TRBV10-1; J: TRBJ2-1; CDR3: CASSDGWGSQGQFF; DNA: TGCGCCAGCAGCGACGGGTGGGGCTCACAGGGGCAGTTCTTC
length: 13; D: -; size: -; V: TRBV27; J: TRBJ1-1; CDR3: CASSPSGDTEAFF; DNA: TGTGCCAGCAGCCCCTCGGGGGACACTGAAGCTTTCTTT